A few counts support the clone carrying this T cell receptor beta chain. Its antigen is as yet unknown. This specimen belongs to a study of cytomegalovirus exposure and HLA in healthy donors. Study details: A data release that came early held 75 million to 85 million unique TCRs from HLA-typed donors.

PCR amplification relied on 60 Vbeta primers (plus 13 Jbeta primers). This table comes from immunoSEQ multiplex PCR, and its TCRdb copy is limited to in-frame clones, with some not included. The data show some 170,000 clones, with around 75% seen just once and 2.9% held by the top ten. Study-level results: In the analysis, some V segments, TRBV6-2 and TRBV6-3 included, were excluded as indistinguishable. Prediction of most subjects' HLA-A and HLA-B alleles by TCR beta sequences was reportedly accurate. Presence/absence analysis assumed near-uniform sequencing depth across donors.

The CDR3 has 15 amino acids. V trimming: 2 bases; J trimming: 5 bases; junction bases outside the gene matches: 8. Germline CDR1 and CDR2: ENHRY and SYGVKD. The sequence was collected from a male donor in good health and CMV-seronegative. The sequenced material came from PBMCs. The chain recombines TRBV10-3 with TRBJ1-2, with TRBD1 matching over 7 bases. The CDR3 DNA reads TGTGCCATCAGTGAGGGAAGGGACAGAGGTTATGGCTACACCTTC. Protein: CAISEGRDRGYGYTF.